This T cell receptor (beta chain) was identified in a study of identical twins' blood T cells. Notes on the study in general: Twin repertoire similarity may partly reflect shared environment.

Study processing details: Clonotypes per individual ranged from about 90,000 to nearly 500,000. TCRdb reprocessed the 5' RACE reads with MiXCR, giving one entry per CDR3 protein. TCRdb, not the original authors, processed these V and J calls. The sample consists of a few hundred thousand distinct CDR3 sequences, about 28% of them appearing once. This clonotype was found many times. No antigen is known for it. The sequence was obtained from a woman between 18 and 50 years old in good health. Input material: PBMCs.

This CDR3 is CASKDSFPSSYEQYF. The DNA of the CDR3 is TGTGCCAGTAAGGACTCCTTTCCGAGCTCCTACGAGCAGTACTTC. The chain couples TRBV6-2 or TRBV6-3 to TRBJ2-7; weak D call: TRBD2 (5 bases). The CDR3 contains 15 residues. Trimming removed 9 bases from V and 0 bases from J, with 18 bases in between. Germline CDR1 reads MNHEY; CDR2 reads SVGEGT.